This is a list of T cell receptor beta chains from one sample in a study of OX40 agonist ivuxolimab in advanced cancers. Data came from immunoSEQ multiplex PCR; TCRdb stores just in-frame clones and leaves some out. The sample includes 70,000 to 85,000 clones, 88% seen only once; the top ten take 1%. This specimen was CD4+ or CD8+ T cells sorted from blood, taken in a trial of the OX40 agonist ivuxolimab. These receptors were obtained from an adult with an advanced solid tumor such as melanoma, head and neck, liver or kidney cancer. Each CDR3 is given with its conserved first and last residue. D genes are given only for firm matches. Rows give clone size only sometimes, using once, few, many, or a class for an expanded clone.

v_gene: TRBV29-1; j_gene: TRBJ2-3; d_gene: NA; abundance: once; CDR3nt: TGCAGCGGGAACACAGATACGCAGTATTTT; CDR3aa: CSGNTDTQYF
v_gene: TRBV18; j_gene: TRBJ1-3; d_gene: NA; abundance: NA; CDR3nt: TGTGCCAGCTCATCGGACAGTCCCTCTGGAAACACCATATATTTT; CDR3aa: CASSSDSPSGNTIYF
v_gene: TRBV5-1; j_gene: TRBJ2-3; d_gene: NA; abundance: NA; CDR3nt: TGCGCCAGTATCACACAGGGCGACGGGGATACGCAGTATTTT; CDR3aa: CASITQGDGDTQYF
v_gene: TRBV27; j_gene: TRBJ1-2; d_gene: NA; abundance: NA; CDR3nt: TGTGCCAGCAGTCCCACTATCGACAGGTCGATCGGCTACACCTTC; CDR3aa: CASSPTIDRSIGYTF
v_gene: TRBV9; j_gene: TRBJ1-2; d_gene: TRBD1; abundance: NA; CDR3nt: TGTGCCAGCAGCTCAGGGGGGGGTAACTATGGCTACACCTTC; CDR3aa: CASSSGGGNYGYTF
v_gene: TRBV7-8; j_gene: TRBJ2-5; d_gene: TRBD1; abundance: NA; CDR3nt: TGTGCCAGCAGCGTTGGACAGGGGGCGACGCAAGAGACCCAGTACTTC; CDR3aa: CASSVGQGATQETQYF
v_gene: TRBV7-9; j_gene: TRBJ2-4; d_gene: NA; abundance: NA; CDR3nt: TGTGCCAGCAGCTATGAGGGTTTAGTTCAGTACTTC; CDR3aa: CASSYEGLVQYF
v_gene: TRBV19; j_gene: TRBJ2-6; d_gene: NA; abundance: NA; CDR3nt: TGTGCCAGTACCTATCAGGCCGGGCAGGGTATAGCCAACGTCCTGACTTTC; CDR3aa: CASTYQAGQGIANVLTF
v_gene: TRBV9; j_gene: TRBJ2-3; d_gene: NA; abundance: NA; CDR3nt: TGTGCCAGCAGCGCCTCCGGGACAAGCACAGATACGCAGTATTTT; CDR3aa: CASSASGTSTDTQYF
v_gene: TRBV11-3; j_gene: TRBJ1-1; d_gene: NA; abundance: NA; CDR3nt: TGTGCCAGCAGCTTTGGGGGGCAGGTAGACACTGAAGCTTTCTTT; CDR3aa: CASSFGGQVDTEAFF
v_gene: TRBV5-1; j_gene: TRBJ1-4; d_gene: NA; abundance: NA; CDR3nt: TGCGCCAGCAGACGAACTTCTGAAAAACTGTTTTTT; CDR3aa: CASRRTSEKLFF
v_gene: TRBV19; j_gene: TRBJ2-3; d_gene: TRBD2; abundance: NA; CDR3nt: TGTGCCAGTAGTATAGCTCCTAGCGGCCGCACAGATACGCAGTATTTT; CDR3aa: CASSIAPSGRTDTQYF
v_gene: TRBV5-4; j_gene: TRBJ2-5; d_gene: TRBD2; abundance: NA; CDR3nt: TGTGCCAGCAACGCTTCGCCGGGGGGGCGGGGGACCCAGTACTTC; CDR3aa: CASNASPGGRGTQYF
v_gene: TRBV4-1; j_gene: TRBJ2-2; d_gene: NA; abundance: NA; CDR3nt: TGCGCCAGCAGCCAAGACGGGGGATCCACCGGGGAGCTGTTTTTT; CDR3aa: CASSQDGGSTGELFF
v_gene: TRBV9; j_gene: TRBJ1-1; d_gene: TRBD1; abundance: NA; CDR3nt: TGTGCCAGCAGCGTAGGGTTTTCTCGACAGGGGAACACTGAAGCTTTCTTT; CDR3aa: CASSVGFSRQGNTEAFF
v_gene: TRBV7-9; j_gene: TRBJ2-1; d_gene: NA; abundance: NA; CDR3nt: TGTGCCAGCAGCGGACAATGGGTGGCCAATGAGCAGTTCTTC; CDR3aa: CASSGQWVANEQFF
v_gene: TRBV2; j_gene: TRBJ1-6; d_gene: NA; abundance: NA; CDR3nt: TGTGCCAGCAGTGAAAATGGACAAGGTACCAATTCACCCCTCCACTTT; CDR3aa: CASSENGQGTNSPLHF
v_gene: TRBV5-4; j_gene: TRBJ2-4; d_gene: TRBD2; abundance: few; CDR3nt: TGTGCCAGCAGCTTGGGCGGGAGTGAAAACATTCAGTACTTC; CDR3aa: CASSLGGSENIQYF
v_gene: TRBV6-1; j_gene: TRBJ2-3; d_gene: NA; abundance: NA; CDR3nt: TGTGCCAGCATTGTGGGATCGCGCACAGATACGCAGTATTTT; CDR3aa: CASIVGSRTDTQYF
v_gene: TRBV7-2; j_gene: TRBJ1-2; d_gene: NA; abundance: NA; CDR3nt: TGTGCCAGCAGCTTAGCGCAGGCAGGCTACTATGGCTACACCTTC; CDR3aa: CASSLAQAGYYGYTF
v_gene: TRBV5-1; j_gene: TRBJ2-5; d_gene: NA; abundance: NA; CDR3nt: TGCGCCAGCAGCCCGACCCAGGGGACCTTCCAAGAGACCCAGTACTTC; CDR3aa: CASSPTQGTFQETQYF
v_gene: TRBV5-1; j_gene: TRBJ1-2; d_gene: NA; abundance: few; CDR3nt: TGCGCCAGCAGCGCTGACTGGGCTTATGGCTACACCTTC; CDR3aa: CASSADWAYGYTF
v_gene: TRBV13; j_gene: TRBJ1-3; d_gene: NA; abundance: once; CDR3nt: TGTGCCAGCAGCCCACGGGGAGGAAACACCATATATTTT; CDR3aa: CASSPRGGNTIYF
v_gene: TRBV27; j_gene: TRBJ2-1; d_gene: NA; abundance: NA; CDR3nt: TGTGCCAGCAATTGGAAGTTCTTC; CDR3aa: CASNWKFF
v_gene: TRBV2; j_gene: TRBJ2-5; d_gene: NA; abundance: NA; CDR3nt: TGTGCCAGCAAAACTAATCAAGAGACCCAGTACTTC; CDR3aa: CASKTNQETQYF
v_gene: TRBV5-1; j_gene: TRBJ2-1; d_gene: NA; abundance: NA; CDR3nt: TGCGCCAGCTCAGAGGGAGCCGGAATGACGGGTGAGCAGTTCTTC; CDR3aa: CASSEGAGMTGEQFF
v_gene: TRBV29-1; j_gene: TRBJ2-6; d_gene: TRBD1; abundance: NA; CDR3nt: TGCAGCGTGGAGGGACAGGGGTTATGGAGTGGGGCCAACGTCCTGACTTTC; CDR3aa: CSVEGQGLWSGANVLTF
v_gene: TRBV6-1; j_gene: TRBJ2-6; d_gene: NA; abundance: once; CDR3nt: TGTGCCAGCAGTGAAGCTGTAAACTCTGGGGCCAACGTCCTGACTTTC; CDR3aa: CASSEAVNSGANVLTF
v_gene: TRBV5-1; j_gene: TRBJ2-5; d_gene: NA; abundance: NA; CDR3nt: TGCGCCAGCAGCCTAGGACGTGGGGAGACCCAGTACTTC; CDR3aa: CASSLGRGETQYF
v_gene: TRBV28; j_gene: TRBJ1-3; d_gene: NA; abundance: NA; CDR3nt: TGTGCCAGCCGAGGCCGCTCTGGAAACACCATATATTTT; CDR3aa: CASRGRSGNTIYF
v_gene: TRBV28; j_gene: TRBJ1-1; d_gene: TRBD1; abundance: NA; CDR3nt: TGTGCCAGCAGTCCCCGGGACAGGGACACTGAAGCTTTCTTT; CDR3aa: CASSPRDRDTEAFF
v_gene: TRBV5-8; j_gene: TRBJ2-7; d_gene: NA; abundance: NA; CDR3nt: TGTGCCAGCCCCATCGGGGCAGGGATCTACGAGCAGTACTTC; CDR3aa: CASPIGAGIYEQYF
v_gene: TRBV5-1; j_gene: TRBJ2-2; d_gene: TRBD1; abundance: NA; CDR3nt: TGCGCCAGCAGCCCTGGGACAGGCCTTAACACCGGGGAGCTGTTTTTT; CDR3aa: CASSPGTGLNTGELFF
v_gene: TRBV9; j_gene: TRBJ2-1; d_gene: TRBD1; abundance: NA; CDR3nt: TGTGCCAGCGGGACAGCCTCAGGTTACAATGAGCAGTTCTTC; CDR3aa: CASGTASGYNEQFF
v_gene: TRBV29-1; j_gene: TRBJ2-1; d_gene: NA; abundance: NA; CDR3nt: TGCAGCGTTGCCGACCGGGGCTCCTACAATGAGCAGTTCTTC; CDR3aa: CSVADRGSYNEQFF
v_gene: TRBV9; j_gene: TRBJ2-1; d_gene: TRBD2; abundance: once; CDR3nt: TGTGCCAGCAGCCCAGCGGGGGGTAATGAGCAATTCTTC; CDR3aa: CASSPAGGNEQFF
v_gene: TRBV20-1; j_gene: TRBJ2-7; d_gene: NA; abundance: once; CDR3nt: TGCAGTGGGGCAGGCTGGGAGCAGTACTTC; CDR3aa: CSGAGWEQYF
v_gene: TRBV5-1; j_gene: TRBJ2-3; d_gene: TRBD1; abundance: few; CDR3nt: TGCGCCAGCAGCTTCTACCGGACAGGGACAGATACGCAGTATTTT; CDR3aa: CASSFYRTGTDTQYF
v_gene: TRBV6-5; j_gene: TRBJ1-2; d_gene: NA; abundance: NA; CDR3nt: TGTGCCAGCAGTTACTCTCGGGGCCAGGGCTATGGCTACACCTTC; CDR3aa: CASSYSRGQGYGYTF
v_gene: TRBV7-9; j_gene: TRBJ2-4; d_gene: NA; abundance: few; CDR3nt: TGTGCCAGCAGCTTAGAGTTACAGCGGGACATTCAGTACTTC; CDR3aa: CASSLELQRDIQYF
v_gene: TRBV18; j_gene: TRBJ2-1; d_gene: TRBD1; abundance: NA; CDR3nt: TGTGCCAGCTCACGGGGACAGGGAGCAGGAAATGGGCAGTTCTTC; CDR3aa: CASSRGQGAGNGQFF
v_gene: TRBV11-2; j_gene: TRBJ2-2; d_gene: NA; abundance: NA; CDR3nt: TGTGCCAGCAGCTTAGTTGCCGGGGAGCTGTTTTTT; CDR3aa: CASSLVAGELFF
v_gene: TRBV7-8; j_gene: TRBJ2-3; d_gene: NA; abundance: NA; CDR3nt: TGTGCCAGCAGCCAGGGAAAGCGGGATACGCAGTATTTT; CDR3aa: CASSQGKRDTQYF
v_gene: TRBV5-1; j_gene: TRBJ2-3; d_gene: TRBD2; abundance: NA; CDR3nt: TGCGCCAGCAGCTTGGATCTGACTAGCAGAGATACGCAGTATTTT; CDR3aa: CASSLDLTSRDTQYF
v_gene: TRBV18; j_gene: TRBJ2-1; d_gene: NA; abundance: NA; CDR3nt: TGTGCCAGCTCACCACAGGCCCTCGATGAGCAGTTCTTC; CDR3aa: CASSPQALDEQFF
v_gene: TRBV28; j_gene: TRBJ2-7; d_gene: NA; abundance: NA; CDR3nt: TGTGCCAGCAGTTTCGGAGGTTCCCAGAGTGAGCAGTACTTC; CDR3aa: CASSFGGSQSEQYF
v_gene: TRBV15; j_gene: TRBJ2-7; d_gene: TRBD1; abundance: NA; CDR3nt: TGTGCCACCAGCAGGGACAGGCTACTTTTCTCCTACGAGCAGTACTTC; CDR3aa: CATSRDRLLFSYEQYF
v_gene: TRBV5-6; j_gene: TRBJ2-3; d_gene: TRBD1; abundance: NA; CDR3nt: TGTGCCAGCAGCTTCCGGCTCGGGACAGCCACAGATACGCAGTATTTT; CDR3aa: CASSFRLGTATDTQYF
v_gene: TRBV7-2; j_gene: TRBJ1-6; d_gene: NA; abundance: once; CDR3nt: TGTGCCAGCAGCTTAGCAGGCCCAGCGAATAATTCACCCCTCCACTTT; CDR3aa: CASSLAGPANNSPLHF
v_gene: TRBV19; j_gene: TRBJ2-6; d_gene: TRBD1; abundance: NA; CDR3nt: TGTGCCAGTAGTATCGACAGGGCTGGGGCCAACGTCCTGACTTTC; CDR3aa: CASSIDRAGANVLTF
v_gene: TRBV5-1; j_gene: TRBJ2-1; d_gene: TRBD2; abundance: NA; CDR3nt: TGCGCCAGCAGCTTGGAGACTAGCGGGATTACCCACTCCTACAATGAGCAGTTCTTC; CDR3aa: CASSLETSGITHSYNEQFF
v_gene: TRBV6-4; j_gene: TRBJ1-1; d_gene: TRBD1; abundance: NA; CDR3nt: TGTGCCAGCAGTTACACAGGGGGCACTGAAGCTTTCTTT; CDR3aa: CASSYTGGTEAFF
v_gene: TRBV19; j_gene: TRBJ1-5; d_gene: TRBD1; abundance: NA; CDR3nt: TGTGCCAGTAGTATAGCCTGGACAGGGGGCGCCCAGCCCCAGCATTTT; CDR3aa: CASSIAWTGGAQPQHF
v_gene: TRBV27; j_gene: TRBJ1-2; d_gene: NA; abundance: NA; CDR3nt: TGTGCCAGCAGAGAAACCGGACGGAGCTATGGCTACACCTTC; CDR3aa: CASRETGRSYGYTF
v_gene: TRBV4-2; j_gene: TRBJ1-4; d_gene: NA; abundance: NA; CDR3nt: TGTGCCAGCAGCCTCCTATCTGCAACTAATGAAAAACTGTTTTTT; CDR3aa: CASSLLSATNEKLFF
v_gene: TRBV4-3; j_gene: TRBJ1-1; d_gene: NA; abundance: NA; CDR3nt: TGCGCCAGCAGCCCCCGCGGGGATGGGAACACTGAAGCTTTCTTT; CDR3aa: CASSPRGDGNTEAFF